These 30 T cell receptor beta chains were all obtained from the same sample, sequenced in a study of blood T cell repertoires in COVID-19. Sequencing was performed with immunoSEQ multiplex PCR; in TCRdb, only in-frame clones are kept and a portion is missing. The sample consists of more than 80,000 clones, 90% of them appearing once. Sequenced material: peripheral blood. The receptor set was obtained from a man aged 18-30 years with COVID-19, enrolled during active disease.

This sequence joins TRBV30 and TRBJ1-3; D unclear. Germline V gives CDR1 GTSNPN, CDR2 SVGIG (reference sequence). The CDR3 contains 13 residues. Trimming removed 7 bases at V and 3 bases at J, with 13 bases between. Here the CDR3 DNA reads TGTGCCTCCTCCACTGACTTTGGAAACACCATATATTTT. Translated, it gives CASSTDFGNTIYF.

CDR3 residues: CASSGATGVRNSPLHF. The CDR3 DNA sequence: TGTGCCAGCAGCGGGGCGACAGGGGTGCGGAATTCACCCCTCCACTTT. The chain carries TRBV13 and TRBJ1-6, with 8 bases that match TRBD1. The CDR3 consists of 16 residues. V lost 5 bases to trimming and J lost 7 bases; unmatched junction nucleotides: 10. Germline-derived CDR1 and CDR2 are PRHDT and FYEKMQ (reference sequence).

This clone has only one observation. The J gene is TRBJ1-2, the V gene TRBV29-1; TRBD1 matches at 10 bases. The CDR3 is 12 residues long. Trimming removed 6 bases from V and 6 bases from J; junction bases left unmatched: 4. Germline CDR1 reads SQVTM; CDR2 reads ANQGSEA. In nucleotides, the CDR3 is TGCAGCGTCGACAGGGGGCTCGATGGCTACACCTTC. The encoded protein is CSVDRGLDGYTF.

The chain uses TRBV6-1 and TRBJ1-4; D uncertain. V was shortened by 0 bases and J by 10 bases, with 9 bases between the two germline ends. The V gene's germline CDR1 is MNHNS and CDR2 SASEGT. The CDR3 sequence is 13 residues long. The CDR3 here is CASSEAIRGKLFF. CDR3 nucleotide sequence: TGTGCCAGCAGTGAAGCGATACGGGGAAAACTGTTTTTT.

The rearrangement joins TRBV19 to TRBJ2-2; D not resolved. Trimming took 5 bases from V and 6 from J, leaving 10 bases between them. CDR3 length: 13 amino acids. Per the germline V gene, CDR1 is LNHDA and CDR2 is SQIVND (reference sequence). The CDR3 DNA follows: TGTGCCAGTAGTCCTAGGCCGGCCGGGGAGCTGTTTTTT. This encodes CASSPRPAGELFF.

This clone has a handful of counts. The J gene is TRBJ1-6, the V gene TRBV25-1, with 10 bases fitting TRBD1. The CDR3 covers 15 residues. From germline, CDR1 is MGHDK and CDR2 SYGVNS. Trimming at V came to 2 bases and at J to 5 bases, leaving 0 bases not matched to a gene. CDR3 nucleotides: TGTGCCAGCAGTGAAGGGACAGGGGATAATTCACCCCTCCACTTT. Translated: CASSEGTGDNSPLHF.

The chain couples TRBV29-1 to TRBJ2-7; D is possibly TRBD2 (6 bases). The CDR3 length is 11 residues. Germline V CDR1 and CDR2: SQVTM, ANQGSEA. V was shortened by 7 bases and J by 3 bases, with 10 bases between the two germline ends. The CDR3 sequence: CSASGSYEQYF. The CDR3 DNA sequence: TGCAGCGCTTCCGGGAGCTACGAGCAGTACTTC.

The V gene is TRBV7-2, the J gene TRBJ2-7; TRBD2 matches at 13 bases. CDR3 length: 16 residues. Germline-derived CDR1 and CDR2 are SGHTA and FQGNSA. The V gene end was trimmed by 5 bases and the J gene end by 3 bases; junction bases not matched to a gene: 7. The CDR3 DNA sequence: TGTGCCAGCAGCCAAACTAGCGGGAGGGTTATCTACGAGCAGTACTTC. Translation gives CASSQTSGRVIYEQYF.

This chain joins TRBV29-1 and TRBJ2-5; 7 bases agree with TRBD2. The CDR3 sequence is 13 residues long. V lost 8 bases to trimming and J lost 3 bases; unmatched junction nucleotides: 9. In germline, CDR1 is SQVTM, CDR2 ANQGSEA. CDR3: CSTPGTTEETQYF. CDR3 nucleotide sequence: TGCAGCACACCCGGGACTACAGAAGAGACCCAGTACTTC.

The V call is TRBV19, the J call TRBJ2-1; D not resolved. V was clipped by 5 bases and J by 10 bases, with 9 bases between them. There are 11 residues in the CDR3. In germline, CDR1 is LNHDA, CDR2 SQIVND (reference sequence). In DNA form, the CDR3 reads TGTGCCAGTAGTTGGGCCCACGAGCAGTTCTTC. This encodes CASSWAHEQFF.

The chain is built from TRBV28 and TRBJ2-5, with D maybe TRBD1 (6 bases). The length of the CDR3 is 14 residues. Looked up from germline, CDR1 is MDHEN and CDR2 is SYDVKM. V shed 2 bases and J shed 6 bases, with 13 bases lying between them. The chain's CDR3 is CASSLPGRGKTQYF. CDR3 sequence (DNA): TGTGCCAGCAGTTTACCGGGCAGGGGAAAGACCCAGTACTTC.

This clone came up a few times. This chain's CDR3 is CASSLAGGFSYEQYF. CDR3 bases: TGCGCCAGCAGCTTAGCGGGAGGTTTCTCCTACGAGCAGTACTTC. The chain links TRBV5-1 to TRBJ2-7, with 9 positions matching TRBD2. Germline assignment: CDR1 SGHRS and CDR2 YFSETQ. The junction had 3 bases not matched to a gene; V was cut back by 2 bases and J by 0 bases. The CDR3 is made up of 15 amino acids.

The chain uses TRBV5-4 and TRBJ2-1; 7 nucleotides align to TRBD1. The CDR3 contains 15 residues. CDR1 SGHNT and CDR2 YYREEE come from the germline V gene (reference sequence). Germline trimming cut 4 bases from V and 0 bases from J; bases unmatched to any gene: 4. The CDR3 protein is CASSPTGSSYNEQFF. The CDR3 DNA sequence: TGTGCCAGCAGCCCGACAGGGAGCTCCTACAATGAGCAGTTCTTC.

Here the CDR3 DNA reads TGTGCGGTGGGGGAGCTAGCGGGAGAAAGGACCGGGGAGCTGTTTTTT. It encodes CAVGELAGERTGELFF. The V and J genes are TRBV28 and TRBJ2-2; TRBD2 agrees at 10 bases. The CDR3 extends over 16 amino acids. CDR1 and CDR2 from the germline V gene are MDHEN and SYDVKM.

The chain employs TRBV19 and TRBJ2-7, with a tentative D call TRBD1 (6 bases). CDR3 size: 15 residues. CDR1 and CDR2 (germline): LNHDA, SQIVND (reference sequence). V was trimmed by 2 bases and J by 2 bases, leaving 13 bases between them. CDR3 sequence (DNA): TGTGCCAGTAGTATACCGGGACATCCAGCCTACGAGCAGTACTTC. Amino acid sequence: CASSIPGHPAYEQYF.

CDR3 coding DNA: TGTGCCAGCAGTTTTGGCCCCAATGAGCAGTTCTTC. Its protein product is CASSFGPNEQFF. V is TRBV27 and J is TRBJ2-1; no clear D gene. Trimming left V 3 bases short and J 6 bases short, with 6 bases between. There are 12 residues in the CDR3. Germline CDR1 and CDR2: MNHEY and SMNVEV (reference sequence).

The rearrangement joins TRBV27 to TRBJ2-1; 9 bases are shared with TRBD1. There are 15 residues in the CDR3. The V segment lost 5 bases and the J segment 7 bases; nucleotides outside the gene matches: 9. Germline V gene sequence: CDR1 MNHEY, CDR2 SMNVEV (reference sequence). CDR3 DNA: TGTGCCAGCAGTCCCACAGGGGGCTTGTATAATGAGCAGTTCTTC. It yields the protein CASSPTGGLYNEQFF.

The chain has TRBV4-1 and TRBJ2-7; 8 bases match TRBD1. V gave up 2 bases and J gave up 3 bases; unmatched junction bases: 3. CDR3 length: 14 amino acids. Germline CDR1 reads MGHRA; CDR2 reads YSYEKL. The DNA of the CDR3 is TGCGCCAGCAGCCAACAGGACAGGGACTACGAGCAGTACTTC. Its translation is CASSQQDRDYEQYF.

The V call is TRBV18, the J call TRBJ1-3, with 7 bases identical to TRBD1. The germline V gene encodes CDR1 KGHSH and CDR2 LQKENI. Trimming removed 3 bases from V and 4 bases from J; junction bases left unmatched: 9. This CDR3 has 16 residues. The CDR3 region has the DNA TGTGCCAGCTCACCCCGGACAGGAGCGGCAGGAAACACCATATATTTT. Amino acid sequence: CASSPRTGAAGNTIYF.

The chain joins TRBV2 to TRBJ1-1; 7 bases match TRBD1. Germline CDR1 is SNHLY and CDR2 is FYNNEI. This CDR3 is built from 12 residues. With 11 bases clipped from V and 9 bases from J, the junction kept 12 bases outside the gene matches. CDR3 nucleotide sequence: TGTGCCCGCATGCCCGGGGACAGAAAAGCTTTCTTT. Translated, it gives CARMPGDRKAFF.

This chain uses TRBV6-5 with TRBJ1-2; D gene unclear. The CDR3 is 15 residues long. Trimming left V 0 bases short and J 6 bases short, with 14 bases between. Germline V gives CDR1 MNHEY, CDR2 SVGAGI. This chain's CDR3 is CASSYSIGVWDGYTF. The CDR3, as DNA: TGTGCCAGCAGTTACTCGATCGGGGTTTGGGATGGCTACACCTTC.

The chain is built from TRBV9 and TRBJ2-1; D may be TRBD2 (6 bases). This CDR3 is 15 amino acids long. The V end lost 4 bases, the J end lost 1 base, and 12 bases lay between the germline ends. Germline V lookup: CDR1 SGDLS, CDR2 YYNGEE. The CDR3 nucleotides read TGTGCCAGCAGCCGTCTAAGCGGGTCCTACAATGAGCAGTTCTTC. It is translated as CASSRLSGSYNEQFF.

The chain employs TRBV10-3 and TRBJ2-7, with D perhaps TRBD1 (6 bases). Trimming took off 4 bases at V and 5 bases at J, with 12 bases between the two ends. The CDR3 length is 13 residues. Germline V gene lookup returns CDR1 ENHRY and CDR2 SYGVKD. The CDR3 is CAISANRADEQYF. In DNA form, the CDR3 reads TGTGCCATCAGTGCCAACAGGGCGGACGAGCAGTACTTC.

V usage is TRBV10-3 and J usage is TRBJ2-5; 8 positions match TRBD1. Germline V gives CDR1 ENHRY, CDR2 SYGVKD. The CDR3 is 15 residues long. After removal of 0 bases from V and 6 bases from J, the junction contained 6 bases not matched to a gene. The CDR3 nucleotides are TGTGCCATCAGTGAGTCGACAGGGGAGGTACAGACCCAGTACTTC. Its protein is CAISESTGEVQTQYF.

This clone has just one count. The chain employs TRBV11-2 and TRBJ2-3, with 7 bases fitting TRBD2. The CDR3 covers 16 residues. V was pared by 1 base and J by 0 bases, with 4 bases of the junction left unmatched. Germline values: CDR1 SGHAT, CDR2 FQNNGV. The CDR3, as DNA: TGTGCCAGCAGCTTAGGACTAGCAGCTAGCACAGATACGCAGTATTTT. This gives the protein CASSLGLAASTDTQYF.

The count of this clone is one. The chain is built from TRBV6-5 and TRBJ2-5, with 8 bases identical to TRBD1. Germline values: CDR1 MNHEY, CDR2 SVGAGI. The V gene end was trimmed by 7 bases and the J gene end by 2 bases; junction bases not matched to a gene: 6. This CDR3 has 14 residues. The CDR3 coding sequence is TGTGCCAGCACGGGACAGGCAGTTCAAGAGACCCAGTACTTC. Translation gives CASTGQAVQETQYF.

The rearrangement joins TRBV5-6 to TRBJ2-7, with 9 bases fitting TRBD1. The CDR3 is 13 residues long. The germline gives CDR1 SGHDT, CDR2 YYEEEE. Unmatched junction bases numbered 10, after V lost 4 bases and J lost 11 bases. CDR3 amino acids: CASSPGQGVQEYF. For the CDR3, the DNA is TGTGCCAGCAGCCCGGGACAGGGAGTCCAGGAGTACTTC. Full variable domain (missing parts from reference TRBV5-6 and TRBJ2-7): DAGVTQSPTHLIKTRGQQVTLRCSPKSGHDTVSWYQQALGQGPQFIFQYYEEEERQRGNFPDRFSGHQFPNYSSELNVNALLLGDSALYLCASSPGQGVQEYFGPGTRLTVT.

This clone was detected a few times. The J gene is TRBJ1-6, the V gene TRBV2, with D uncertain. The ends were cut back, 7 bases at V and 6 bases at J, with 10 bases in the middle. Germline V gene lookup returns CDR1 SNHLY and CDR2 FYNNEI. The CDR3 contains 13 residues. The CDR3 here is CASIQTINSPLHF. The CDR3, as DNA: TGTGCCAGCATCCAGACAATTAATTCACCCCTCCACTTT.

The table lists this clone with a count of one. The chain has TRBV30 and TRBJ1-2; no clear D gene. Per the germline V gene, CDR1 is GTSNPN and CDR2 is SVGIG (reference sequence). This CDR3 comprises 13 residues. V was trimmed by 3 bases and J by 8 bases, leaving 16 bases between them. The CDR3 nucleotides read TGTGCCTGGAGCGCGACCGCCGGGTTGGGCTACACCTTC. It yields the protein CAWSATAGLGYTF.

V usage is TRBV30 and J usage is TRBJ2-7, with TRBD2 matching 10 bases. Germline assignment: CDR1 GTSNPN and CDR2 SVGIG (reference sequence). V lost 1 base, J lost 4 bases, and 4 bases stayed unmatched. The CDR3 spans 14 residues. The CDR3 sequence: CAWSDLAGAYEQYF. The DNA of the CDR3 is TGTGCCTGGAGTGACCTAGCGGGAGCTTACGAGCAGTACTTC.